The 21 T cell receptor beta chains presented below share a single source sample, sequenced in a study of cytomegalovirus exposure and HLA in healthy donors. PCR used 60 Vbeta primers and 13 Jbeta primers. Repertoires were generated with immunoSEQ multiplex PCR, while TCRdb's copy carries only in-frame clones and drops some. The sample consists of 80,000 to 100,000 clones, around 74% of them appearing once. The sample comprised PBMCs. These receptors all come from a man aged 45-65 years in good health and CMV-seropositive.

This sequence joins TRBV21-1 and TRBJ2-6; the table's D call, TRBD1, was not checked against the DNA. TRBV21-1 is a pseudogene locus. This CDR3 has 16 amino acids. The chain's CDR3 is CASSKVDTYGANVLTF. CDR3 coding DNA: TGTGCCAGCAGCAAAGTGGACACCTATGGGGCCAACGTCCTGACTTTC.

The V gene is TRBV5-1, the J gene TRBJ2-5; TRBD2 matches 9 bases. After removal of 2 bases from V and 3 bases from J, the junction contained 2 bases not matched to a gene. Germline V gene data show CDR1 as SGHRS and CDR2 as YFSETQ. The CDR3 has 14 residues. The CDR3 spells CASSFSSGEETQYF. CDR3 bases: TGCGCCAGCAGCTTTTCTAGCGGGGAAGAGACCCAGTACTTC.

The chain joins TRBV9 to TRBJ1-1; D ambiguous. The CDR3 spans 15 residues. V was clipped by 0 bases and J by 0 bases, with 9 bases between them. The germline V gene has CDR1 SGDLS and CDR2 YYNGEE. The CDR3 here is CASSVGQDLNTEAFF. In DNA, the CDR3 is TGTGCCAGCAGCGTAGGGCAGGATTTGAACACTGAAGCTTTCTTT.

The chain links TRBV7-9 to TRBJ2-2, with 7 nucleotides matching TRBD1. This CDR3 is 16 amino acids long. J was trimmed by 1 base and V by 5 bases; bases with no gene match: 7. The germline V gene encodes CDR1 SEHNR and CDR2 FQNEAQ (reference sequence). The CDR3 is CASSIKRQGNTGELFF. The DNA for the CDR3 is TGTGCCAGCAGCATAAAACGACAGGGGAACACCGGGGAGCTGTTTTTT.

The chain recombines TRBV4-3 with TRBJ1-6, with D perhaps matching TRBD1 (6 bases). V lost 3 bases and J 0 bases, leaving 15 bases between the germline ends. The CDR3 spans 18 residues. CDR1 is LGHNA and CDR2 is YSLEER in the germline V gene. CDR3 amino acids: CASSQTRTESSYNSPLHF. In DNA form, the CDR3 reads TGCGCCAGCAGCCAGACTCGGACAGAGAGCTCCTATAATTCACCCCTCCACTTT.

This clone appeared a few times. This rearrangement joins TRBV19 to TRBJ2-5; D gene uncertain. The J call is doubtful: the DNA matches TRBJ2-7 better. The germline V gene encodes CDR1 LNHDA and CDR2 SQIVND (reference sequence). There are 13 residues in the CDR3. CDR3 region: CASSPQASYEQYF. Here the CDR3 DNA reads TGTGCCAGTAGTCCGCAGGCCTCCTACGAGCAGTACTTC.

This chain connects TRBV5-1 to TRBJ1-6; perhaps TRBD1 as D (6 bases). The CDR3 runs to 14 residues. The V end lost 6 bases, the J end lost 6 bases, and 13 bases lay between the germline ends. Germline V lookup: CDR1 SGHRS, CDR2 YFSETQ. In DNA, the CDR3 is TGCGCCAGCAAAAACAGGGAAGCTAATTCACCCCTCCACTTT. This translates into CASKNREANSPLHF.

This clone was recorded a few times. V usage is TRBV5-1 and J usage is TRBJ2-7; TRBD2 matches 13 bases. CDR1 and CDR2 (germline): SGHRS, YFSETQ. CDR3 length: 14 residues. V gave up 5 bases and J gave up 9 bases; unmatched junction bases: 8. CDR3 loop: CASRPGTSGEGQYF. The CDR3 DNA reads as TGCGCCAGCAGGCCCGGGACTAGCGGGGAAGGGCAGTACTTC.

The V gene is TRBV7-2, the J gene TRBJ1-2, with 12 positions matching TRBD1. This CDR3 region has 15 residues. Trimming removed 5 bases from V and 6 bases from J; junction bases left unmatched: 7. Looked up from germline, CDR1 is SGHTA and CDR2 is FQGNSA. As DNA, the CDR3 is TGTGCCAGCAGCGCCCCGGGACAGGGGGCAAATGGCTACACCTTC. This codes for CASSAPGQGANGYTF. Complete variable domain (other parts from reference TRBV7-2 and TRBJ1-2): GAGVSQSPSNKVTEKGKDVELRCDPISGHTALYWYRQSLGQGLEFLIYFQGNSAPDKSGLPSDRFSAERTGGSVSTLTIQRTQQEDSAVYLCASSAPGQGANGYTFGSGTRLTVV.

This chain joins TRBV19 and TRBJ1-4; 10 bases agree with TRBD1. Germline V gene data show CDR1 as LNHDA and CDR2 as SQIVND (reference sequence). V lost 8 bases, J lost 8 bases, and 8 bases stayed unmatched. The CDR3 covers 14 residues. CDR3 region: CASQSGQGREKLFF. The CDR3 DNA reads as TGTGCCAGTCAGTCGGGACAGGGGCGCGAAAAACTGTTTTTT.

The chain employs TRBV19 and TRBJ2-2, with D maybe TRBD1 (6 bases). V was trimmed by 6 bases and J by 1 base, leaving 15 bases between them. Germline CDR1 LNHDA, CDR2 SQIVND (reference sequence). CDR3 length: 16 residues. The CDR3: CASSLGWTVNTGELFF. The CDR3 region has the DNA TGTGCCAGTAGCTTAGGCTGGACAGTGAACACCGGGGAGCTGTTTTTT.

The gene calls are TRBV10-3 and TRBJ2-5, with 12 positions matching TRBD2. Trimming at V came to 2 bases and at J to 5 bases, leaving 9 bases not matched to a gene. Germline-derived CDR1 and CDR2 are ENHRY and SYGVKD. CDR3 size: 17 residues. CDR3 sequence reads: CAISEPGTSGSEETQYF. For the CDR3, the DNA is TGTGCCATCAGTGAGCCGGGGACTAGCGGGTCGGAGGAGACCCAGTACTTC.

This clone was detected a few times. The V and J genes are TRBV11-2 and TRBJ2-7; tentative D call: TRBD1 (6 bases). Germline CDR1 SGHAT, CDR2 FQNNGV. This CDR3 is 17 amino acids long. V gave up 3 bases and J gave up 0 bases, with 18 bases separating them. The CDR3 DNA sequence: TGTGCCAGCAGCTTCCCAAGGGCTAAACAGGGCTCCTACGAGCAGTACTTC. Protein sequence: CASSFPRAKQGSYEQYF.

This clone was found a few times. This chain links TRBV7-2 with TRBJ2-1, with D tentatively TRBD2 (5 bases). CDR3 length: 14 residues. The germline CDR1 and CDR2 sequences are SGHTA and FQGNSA. The V gene lost 5 bases and the J gene lost 1 base, with 9 bases spanning the gap. The CDR3 protein is CASSVTGSYNEQFF. CDR3 in DNA: TGTGCCAGCAGCGTCACGGGATCCTACAATGAGCAGTTCTTC.

The chain carries TRBV9 and TRBJ1-4; 8 bases align to TRBD1. CDR1 is SGDLS, CDR2 YYNGEE, per germline. J was trimmed by 8 bases and V by 3 bases; bases with no gene match: 9. CDR3 size: 15 residues. CDR3 residues: CASSALTGVGEKLFF. In nucleotides, the CDR3 is TGTGCCAGCAGCGCCCTGACAGGGGTCGGAGAAAAACTGTTTTTT. Full variable domain (outside the CDR3, taken from reference TRBV9 and TRBJ1-4): DSGVTQTPKHLITATGQRVTLRCSPRSGDLSVYWYQQSLDQGLQFLIQYYNGEERAKGNILERFSAQQFPDLHSELNLSSLELGDSALYFCASSALTGVGEKLFFGSGTQLSVL.

The chain joins TRBV7-2 to TRBJ1-2; 8 nucleotides match TRBD1. The V and J ends lost 4 bases and 6 bases, in that order; junction bases with no gene match: 4. This CDR3 contains 13 residues. The germline V gene has CDR1 SGHTA and CDR2 FQGNSA. CDR3 DNA: TGTGCCAGCAGCTCGGACAGGGTCCATGGCTACACCTTC. It encodes CASSSDRVHGYTF.

Here the CDR3 reads CASSPRGGPNTEAFF. As DNA, the CDR3 is TGTGCCAGCAGCCCACGGGGGGGGCCGAACACTGAAGCTTTCTTT. The V call is TRBV7-3, the J call TRBJ1-1, with D possibly being TRBD1 (6 bases). The germline gives CDR1 SGHTA, CDR2 FQGTGA. There are 15 residues in the CDR3. The V end was cut by 5 bases, the J end by 1 base, with 14 bases between.

The rearrangement links TRBV5-4 to TRBJ2-2, with 8 nucleotides matching TRBD1. Germline V gives CDR1 SGHNT, CDR2 YYREEE (reference sequence). V was pared by 2 bases and J by 0 bases, with 6 bases of the junction left unmatched. The CDR3 extends over 17 amino acids. CDR3 bases: TGTGCCAGCAGCTTCCCATGGACAGGGACGAACACCGGGGAGCTGTTTTTT. It translates to CASSFPWTGTNTGELFF.

This clone has a handful of counts. The V gene is TRBV5-6, the J gene TRBJ1-1; no firm D call. The V gene lost 1 base and the J gene lost 0 bases, with 13 bases spanning the gap. Germline V gene lookup returns CDR1 SGHDT and CDR2 YYEEEE. CDR3 length: 16 residues. The CDR3 DNA reads as TGTGCCAGCAGCTTGTTTTTTGAGGAGGTGAACACTGAAGCTTTCTTT. It translates to CASSLFFEEVNTEAFF.

J is TRBJ2-3 and V is TRBV11-3; tentative D call: TRBD2 (6 bases). The ends were cut back, 5 bases at V and 0 bases at J, with 9 bases in the middle. The germline gives CDR1 SGHNT, CDR2 YENEEA. This CDR3 is 14 amino acids long. The CDR3 spells CASSPGLSTDTQYF. In DNA form, the CDR3 reads TGTGCCAGCAGCCCGGGACTGAGCACAGATACGCAGTATTTT.

The gene calls are TRBV19 and TRBJ1-1, with D maybe TRBD1 (5 bases). Deletions cut 7 bases from V and 7 bases from J, with 13 bases between. CDR1 and CDR2 from the germline V gene are LNHDA and SQIVND (reference sequence). The CDR3 is made up of 12 amino acids. This CDR3 reads CASILGGGEAFF. In nucleotides, the CDR3 is TGTGCCAGTATCCTCGGGGGGGGTGAAGCTTTCTTT.